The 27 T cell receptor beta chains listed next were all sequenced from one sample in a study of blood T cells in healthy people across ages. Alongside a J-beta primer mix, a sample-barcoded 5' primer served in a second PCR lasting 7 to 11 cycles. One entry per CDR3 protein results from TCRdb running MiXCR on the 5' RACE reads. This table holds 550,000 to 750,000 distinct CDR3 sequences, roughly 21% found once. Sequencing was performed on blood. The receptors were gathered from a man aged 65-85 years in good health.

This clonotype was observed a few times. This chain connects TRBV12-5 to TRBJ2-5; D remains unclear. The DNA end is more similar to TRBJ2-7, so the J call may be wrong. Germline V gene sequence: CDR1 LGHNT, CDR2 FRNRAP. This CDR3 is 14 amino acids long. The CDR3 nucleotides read TGTGCTAGTGGTTTGACCCCCCAAGTTTACGAGCAGTACTTC. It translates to CASGLTPQVYEQYF.

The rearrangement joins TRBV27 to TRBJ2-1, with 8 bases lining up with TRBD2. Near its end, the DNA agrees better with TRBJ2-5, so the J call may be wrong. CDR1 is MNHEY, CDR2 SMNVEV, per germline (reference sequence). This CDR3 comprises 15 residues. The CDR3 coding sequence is TGTGCCAGCAGTTTATCACGGGGGGGGTGGGAGACCCAGTACTTC. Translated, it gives CASSLSRGGWETQYF.

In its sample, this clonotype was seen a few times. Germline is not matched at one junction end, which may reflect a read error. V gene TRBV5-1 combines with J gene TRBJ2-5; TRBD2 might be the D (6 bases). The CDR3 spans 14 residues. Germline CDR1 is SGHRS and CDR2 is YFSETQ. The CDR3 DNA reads TGTGCCAGCAGCTTGGAACTAGCTGAAGAGACCCAGTACTTC. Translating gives CASSLELAEETQYF. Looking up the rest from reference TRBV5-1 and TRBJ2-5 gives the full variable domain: KAGVTQTPRYLIKTRGQQVTLSCSPISGHRSVSWYQQTPGQGLQFLFEYFSETQRNKGNFPGRFSGRQFSNSRSEMNVSTLELGDSALYLCASSLELAEETQYFGPGTRLLVL.

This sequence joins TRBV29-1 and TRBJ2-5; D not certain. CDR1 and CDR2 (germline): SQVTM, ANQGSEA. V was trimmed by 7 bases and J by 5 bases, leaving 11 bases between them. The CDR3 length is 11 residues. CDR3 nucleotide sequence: TGCAGCGAATCACTGGGGGAGACCCAGTACTTC. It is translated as CSESLGETQYF.

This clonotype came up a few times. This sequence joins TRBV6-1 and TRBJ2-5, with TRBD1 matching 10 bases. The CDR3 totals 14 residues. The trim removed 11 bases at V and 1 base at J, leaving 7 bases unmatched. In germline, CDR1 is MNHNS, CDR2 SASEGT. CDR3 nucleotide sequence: TGTGCCCATTCCGGGGACAGGGGCCAAGAGACCCAGTACTTC. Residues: CAHSGDRGQETQYF.

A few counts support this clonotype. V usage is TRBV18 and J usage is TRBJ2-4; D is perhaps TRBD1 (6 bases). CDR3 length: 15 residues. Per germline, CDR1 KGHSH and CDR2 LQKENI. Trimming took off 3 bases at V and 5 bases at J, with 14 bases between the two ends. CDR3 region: CASSPIRGHQNIQYF. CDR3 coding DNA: TGTGCCAGCTCACCGATCCGGGGACACCAAAACATTCAGTACTTC.

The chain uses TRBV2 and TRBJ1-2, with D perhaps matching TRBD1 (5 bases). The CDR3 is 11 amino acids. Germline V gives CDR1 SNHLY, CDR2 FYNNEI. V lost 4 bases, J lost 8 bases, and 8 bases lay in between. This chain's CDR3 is CASSVRQGYTF. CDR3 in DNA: TGTGCCAGCAGTGTTCGACAGGGCTACACCTTC.

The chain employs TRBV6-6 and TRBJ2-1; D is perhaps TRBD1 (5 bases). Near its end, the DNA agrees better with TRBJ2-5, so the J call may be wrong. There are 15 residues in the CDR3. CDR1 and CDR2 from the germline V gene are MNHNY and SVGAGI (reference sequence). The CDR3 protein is CASSFGYAGPKTQYF. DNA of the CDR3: TGTGCCAGCAGCTTTGGGTACGCAGGGCCCAAGACCCAGTACTTC.

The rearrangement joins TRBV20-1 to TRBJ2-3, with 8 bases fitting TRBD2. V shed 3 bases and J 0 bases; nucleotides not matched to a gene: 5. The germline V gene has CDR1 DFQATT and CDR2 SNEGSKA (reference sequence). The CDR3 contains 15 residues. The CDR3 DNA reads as TGCAGTGCTAGGTCGGGACTAGGAAGCACAGATACGCAGTATTTT. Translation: CSARSGLGSTDTQYF.

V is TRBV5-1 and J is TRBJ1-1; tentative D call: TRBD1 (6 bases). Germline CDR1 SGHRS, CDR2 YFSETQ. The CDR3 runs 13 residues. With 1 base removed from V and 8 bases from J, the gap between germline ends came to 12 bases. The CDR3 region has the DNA TGCGCCAGCAGCTTGCCCCAGGGGACCGAAGCTTTCTTT. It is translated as CASSLPQGTEAFF.

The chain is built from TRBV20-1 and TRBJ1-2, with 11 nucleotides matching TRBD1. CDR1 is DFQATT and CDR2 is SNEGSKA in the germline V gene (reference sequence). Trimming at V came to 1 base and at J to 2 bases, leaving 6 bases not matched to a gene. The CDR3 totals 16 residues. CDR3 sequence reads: CSARARTGGGNYGYTF. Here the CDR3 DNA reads TGCAGTGCTAGAGCTCGGACAGGGGGCGGGAACTATGGCTACACCTTC.

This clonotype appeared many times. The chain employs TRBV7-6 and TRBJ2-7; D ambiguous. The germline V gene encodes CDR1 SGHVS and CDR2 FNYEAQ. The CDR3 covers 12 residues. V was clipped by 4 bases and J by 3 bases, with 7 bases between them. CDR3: CASSSTYYEQYF. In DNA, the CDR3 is TGTGCCAGCAGCTCGACCTACTACGAGCAGTACTTC.

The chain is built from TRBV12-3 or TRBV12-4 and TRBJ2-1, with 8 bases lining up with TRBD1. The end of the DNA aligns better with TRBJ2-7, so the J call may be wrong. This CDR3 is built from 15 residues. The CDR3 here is CASSFTGTGNYEQYF. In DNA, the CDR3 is TGTGCCAGCAGCTTCACCGGGACAGGAAACTACGAGCAGTACTTC.

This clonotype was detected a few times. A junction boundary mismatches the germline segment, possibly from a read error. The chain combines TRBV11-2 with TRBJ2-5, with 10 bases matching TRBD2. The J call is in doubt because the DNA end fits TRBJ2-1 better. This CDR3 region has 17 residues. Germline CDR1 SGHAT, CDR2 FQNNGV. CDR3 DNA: TGTACCAGCAGCCTTATAGCGGGAGGATTCTCCTACAATGAGCAGTTCTTC. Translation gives CTSSLIAGGFSYNEQFF.

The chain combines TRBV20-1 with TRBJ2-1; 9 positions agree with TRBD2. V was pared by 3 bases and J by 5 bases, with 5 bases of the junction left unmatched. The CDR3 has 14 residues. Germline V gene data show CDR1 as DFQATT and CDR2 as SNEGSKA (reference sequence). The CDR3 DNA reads TGCAGTGCTAGGAAGCGGGAGGATCACAATGAGCAGTTCTTC. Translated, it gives CSARKREDHNEQFF.

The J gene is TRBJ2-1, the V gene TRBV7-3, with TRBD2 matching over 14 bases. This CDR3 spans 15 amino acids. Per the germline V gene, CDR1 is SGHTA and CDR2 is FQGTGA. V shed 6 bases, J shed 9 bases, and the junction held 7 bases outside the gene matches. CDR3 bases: TGTGCCAGCAGTCCAGGGACTAGCGGGAGATCTGAGCAGTTCTTC. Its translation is CASSPGTSGRSEQFF. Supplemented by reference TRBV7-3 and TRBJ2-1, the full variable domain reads GAGVSQTPSNKVTEKGKYVELRCDPISGHTALYWYRQSLGQGPEFLIYFQGTGAADDSGLPNDRFFAVRPEGSVSTLKIQRTERGDSAVYLCASSPGTSGRSEQFFGPGTRLTVL.

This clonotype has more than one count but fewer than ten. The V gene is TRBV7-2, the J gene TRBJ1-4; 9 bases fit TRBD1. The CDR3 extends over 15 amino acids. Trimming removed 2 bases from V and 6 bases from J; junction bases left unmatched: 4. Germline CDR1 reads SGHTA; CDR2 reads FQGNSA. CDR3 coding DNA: TGTGCCAGCAGCTTAACAGGGGGCCTCTATGAAAAACTGTTTTTT. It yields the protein CASSLTGGLYEKLFF.

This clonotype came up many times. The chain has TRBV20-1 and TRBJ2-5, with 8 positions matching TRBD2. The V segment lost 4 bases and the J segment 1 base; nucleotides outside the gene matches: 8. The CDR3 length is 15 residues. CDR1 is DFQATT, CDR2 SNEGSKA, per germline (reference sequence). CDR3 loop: CSANGLAVIQETQYF. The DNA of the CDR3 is TGCAGTGCTAATGGACTAGCAGTTATCCAAGAGACCCAGTACTTC.

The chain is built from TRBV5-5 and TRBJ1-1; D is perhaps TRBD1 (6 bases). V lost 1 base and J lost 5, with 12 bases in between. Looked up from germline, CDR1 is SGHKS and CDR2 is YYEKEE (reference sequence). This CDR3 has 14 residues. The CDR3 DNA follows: TGTGCCAGCAGCTTGAGGGGGGAGAGTACTGAAGCTTTCTTT. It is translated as CASSLRGESTEAFF. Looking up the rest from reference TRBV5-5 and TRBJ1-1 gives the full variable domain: DAGVTQSPTHLIKTRGQQVTLRCSPISGHKSVSWYQQVLGQGPQFIFQYYEKEERGRGNFPDRFSARQFPNYSSELNVNALLLGDSALYLCASSLRGESTEAFFGQGTRLTVV.

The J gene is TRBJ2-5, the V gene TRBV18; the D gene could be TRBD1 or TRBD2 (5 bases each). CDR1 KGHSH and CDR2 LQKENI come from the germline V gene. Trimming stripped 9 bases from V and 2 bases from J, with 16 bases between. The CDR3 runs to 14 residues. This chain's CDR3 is CASSGTPEQETQYF. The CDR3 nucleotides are TGTGCCAGTTCCGGGACCCCTGAGCAAGAGACCCAGTACTTC.

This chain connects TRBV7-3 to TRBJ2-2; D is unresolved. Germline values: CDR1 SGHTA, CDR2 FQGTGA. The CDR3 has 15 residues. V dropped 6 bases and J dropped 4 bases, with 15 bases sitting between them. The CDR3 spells CASRPPGRITGELFF. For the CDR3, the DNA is TGTGCCAGCAGGCCCCCAGGACGGATCACCGGGGAGCTGTTTTTT.

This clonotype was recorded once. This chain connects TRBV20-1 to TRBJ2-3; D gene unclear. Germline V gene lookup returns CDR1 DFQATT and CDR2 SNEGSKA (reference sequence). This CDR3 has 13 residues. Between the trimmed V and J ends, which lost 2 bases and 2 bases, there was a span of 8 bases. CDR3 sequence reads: CSARKPPTDTQYF. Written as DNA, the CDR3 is TGCAGTGCTAGAAAGCCCCCCACAGATACGCAGTATTTT.

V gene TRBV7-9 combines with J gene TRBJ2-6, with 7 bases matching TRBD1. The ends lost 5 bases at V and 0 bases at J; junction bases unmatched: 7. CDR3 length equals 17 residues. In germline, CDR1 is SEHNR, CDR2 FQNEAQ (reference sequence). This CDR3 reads CASSTTTGSSGANVLTF. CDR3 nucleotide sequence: TGTGCCAGCAGCACCACGACAGGGAGCTCTGGGGCCAACGTCCTGACTTTC.

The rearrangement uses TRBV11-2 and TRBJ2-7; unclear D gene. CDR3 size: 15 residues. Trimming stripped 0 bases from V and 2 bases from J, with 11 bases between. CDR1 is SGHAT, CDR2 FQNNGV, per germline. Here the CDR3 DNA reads TGTGCCAGCAGCTTAGAGAGCAGTGGGGCCTACGAGCAGTACTTC. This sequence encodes CASSLESSGAYEQYF.

The CDR3 protein is CSARWHRDRTYTEAFF. CDR3 in DNA: TGCAGTGCTAGGTGGCATCGCGACAGAACATACACTGAAGCTTTCTTT. V and J are TRBV20-1 and TRBJ1-1; the D gene is possibly TRBD1 (5 bases). The V end lost 3 bases, the J end lost 3 bases, and 20 bases lay between the germline ends. CDR1 and CDR2 (germline): DFQATT, SNEGSKA (reference sequence). This CDR3 region has 16 residues.

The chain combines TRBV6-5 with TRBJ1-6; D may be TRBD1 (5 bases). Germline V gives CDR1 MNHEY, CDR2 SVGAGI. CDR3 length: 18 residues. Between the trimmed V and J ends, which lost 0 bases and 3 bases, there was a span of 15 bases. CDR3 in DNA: TGTGCCAGCAGTTACTCGTCCAGGGCCGAATTCTATAATTCACCCCTCCACTTT. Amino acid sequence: CASSYSSRAEFYNSPLHF.

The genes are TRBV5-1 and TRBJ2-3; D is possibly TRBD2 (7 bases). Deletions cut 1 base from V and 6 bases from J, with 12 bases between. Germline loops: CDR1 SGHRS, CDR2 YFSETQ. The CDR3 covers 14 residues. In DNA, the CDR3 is TGCGCCAGCAGCTTGTGGGGGGGCGATGATACGCAGTATTTT. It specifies CASSLWGGDDTQYF.